Shown below are 19 T cell receptor beta chains from a single sample sequenced in a study of cytomegalovirus exposure and HLA in healthy donors. The PCR employed 60 Vbeta primers together with 13 Jbeta primers. Assay used: immunoSEQ multiplex PCR; TCRdb lists only in-frame clones, some missing. The sample includes about 120,000 clones, over 65% seen only once; the top ten take around 20%. Material for sequencing was PBMCs. These TCRs come from a man between 18 and 35 years old in good health and CMV-seropositive.

The chain is built from TRBV12-5 and TRBJ2-2, with D maybe TRBD2 (7 bases). Germline V gene data show CDR1 as LGHNT and CDR2 as FRNRAP. The CDR3 spans 13 residues. Deletions cut 8 bases from V and 4 bases from J, with 11 bases between. The CDR3 sequence is CASREGGTGELFF. The CDR3 DNA reads as TGTGCTAGTAGGGAGGGGGGCACCGGGGAGCTGTTTTTT.

V gene TRBV6-1 combines with J gene TRBJ1-1, with no clear D. Trimming cost V 3 bases and J 1 base, with 9 bases left between them. In germline, CDR1 is MNHNS, CDR2 SASEGT. The CDR3 runs to 14 residues. CDR3 sequence reads: CASSESGQNTEAFF. Written as DNA, the CDR3 is TGTGCCAGCAGTGAGAGTGGTCAGAACACTGAAGCTTTCTTT.

The chain joins TRBV6-1 to TRBJ2-7; 8 nucleotides line up with TRBD1. The germline V gene encodes CDR1 MNHNS and CDR2 SASEGT. The CDR3 is made up of 14 amino acids. Trimming at V came to 6 bases and at J to 3 bases, leaving 7 bases not matched to a gene. The CDR3 DNA is TGTGCCAGCAGGACCAGACAGGGGCACTACGAGCAGTACTTC. Translating gives CASRTRQGHYEQYF.

This clone has just one count. J is TRBJ1-1 and V is TRBV7-8, with D maybe TRBD1 (5 bases). Trimming left V 6 bases short and J 3 bases short, with 14 bases between. The CDR3 is 14 residues long. Germline CDR1 reads SGHVS; CDR2 reads FQNEAQ. CDR3 loop: CASSLLLGDTEAFF. In DNA, the CDR3 is TGTGCCAGCAGTTTGTTATTAGGGGACACTGAAGCTTTCTTT.

The rearrangement links TRBV28 to TRBJ2-2, with 10 bases aligning to TRBD1. With 6 bases clipped from V and 7 bases from J, the junction kept 14 bases outside the gene matches. Germline V CDR1 and CDR2: MDHEN, SYDVKM. The CDR3 contains 17 residues. The CDR3 coding sequence is TGTGCCAGCAGCCTTCTATTCGGGACAGGGGATAGCGGGGAGCTGTTTTTT. Translated: CASSLLFGTGDSGELFF. Complete variable domain (other parts from reference TRBV28 and TRBJ2-2): DVKVTQSSRYLVKRTGEKVFLECVQDMDHENMFWYRQDPGLGLRLIYFSYDVKMKEKGDIPEGYSVSREKKERFSLILESASTNQTSMYLCASSLLFGTGDSGELFFGEGSRLTVL.

J is TRBJ2-5 and V is TRBV7-7; tentative D call: TRBD1 (7 bases). The CDR3 is 15 residues long. Deletions cut 5 bases from V and 7 bases from J, with 20 bases between. Germline V lookup: CDR1 SSHAT, CDR2 FNYEAQ (reference sequence). The CDR3 reads CASSPLQGGGGTQYF. CDR3 coding DNA: TGTGCCAGCAGCCCGCTTCAGGGGGGAGGAGGGACCCAGTACTTC.

This chain uses TRBV9 with TRBJ2-7; 8 bases line up with TRBD2. This CDR3 comprises 14 residues. CDR1 and CDR2 from the germline V gene are SGDLS and YYNGEE. Losses at the gene ends were 3 bases for V and 6 bases for J; bases not matched to a gene: 8. DNA of the CDR3: TGTGCCAGCAGCGCTCCGGGGGGGGGAGGCGAGCAGTACTTC. As protein: CASSAPGGGGEQYF.

This chain joins TRBV5-1 and TRBJ1-6; no reliable D call. The CDR3 is made up of 14 amino acids. Germline V lookup: CDR1 SGHRS, CDR2 YFSETQ. The germline V and J ends were trimmed by 0 bases and 7 bases, with 8 bases remaining between them. The CDR3 nucleotides are TGCGCCAGCAGCTTGGGCCCCACAAATTCACCCCTCCACTTT. Translated: CASSLGPTNSPLHF.

Details on this clone: Other DNA sequences in this sample translate to the same CDR3. The V and J genes are TRBV19 and TRBJ2-3; D might be TRBD2 (6 bases). Germline V gene data show CDR1 as LNHDA and CDR2 as SQIVND (reference sequence). Trimming took off 5 bases at V and 2 bases at J, with 11 bases between the two ends. This CDR3 spans 14 amino acids. CDR3 sequence reads: CASSRGLATDTQYF. Here the CDR3 DNA reads TGTGCCAGTAGTCGGGGACTTGCCACAGATACGCAGTATTTT.

The chain links TRBV7-9 to TRBJ1-5; D uncertain. The germline V gene has CDR1 SEHNR and CDR2 FQNEAQ (reference sequence). V gave up 5 bases and J gave up 6 bases, with 11 bases separating them. CDR3 size: 13 residues. The CDR3, as DNA: TGTGCCAGCAGCCAGGAGGGCTTTCAGCCCCAGCATTTT. The encoded protein is CASSQEGFQPQHF.

This clone has more than one count but fewer than ten. This sample also contains other DNA sequences that code for the same CDR3. The J gene is TRBJ2-7, the V gene TRBV27, with 7 bases identical to TRBD2. The CDR3 is 13 residues long. J gave up 1 base and V 8 bases, and 5 bases lay outside the gene matches. CDR1 and CDR2 from the germline V gene are MNHEY and SMNVEV (reference sequence). The CDR3: CASRSSGSYEQYF. The CDR3 DNA is TGTGCCAGCCGGTCTAGCGGTTCCTACGAGCAGTACTTC.

The rearrangement joins TRBV5-6 to TRBJ1-4; D is unresolved. The length of the CDR3 is 15 residues. V lost 2 bases to trimming and J lost 3 bases, with 11 bases between them. From germline, CDR1 is SGHDT and CDR2 YYEEEE. The CDR3, as DNA: TGTGCCAGCAGCTTTGTCGGTACAGCTAATGAAAAACTGTTTTTT. Translated: CASSFVGTANEKLFF.

The chain links TRBV18 to TRBJ2-7; 10 bases are shared with TRBD1. The CDR3 runs 12 residues. The V gene's germline CDR1 is KGHSH and CDR2 LQKENI. The ends lost 3 bases at V and 7 bases at J; junction bases unmatched: 0. DNA for the CDR3: TGTGCCAGCTCACCGGACAGGGGGGAGCAGTACTTC. Protein: CASSPDRGEQYF.

The chain uses TRBV27 and TRBJ2-1, with 7 nucleotides matching TRBD1. This CDR3 region has 14 residues. Germline CDR1 reads MNHEY; CDR2 reads SMNVEV (reference sequence). V dropped 2 bases and J dropped 8; count of bases not matched to a gene: 6. CDR3 region: CASSLTTGVDEQFF. The DNA of the CDR3 is TGTGCCAGCAGTTTAACTACAGGGGTGGATGAGCAGTTCTTC.

This clone showed up just once. The chain has TRBV30 and TRBJ1-1; D is ambiguous. The length of the CDR3 is 14 residues. Germline V gene data show CDR1 as GTSNPN and CDR2 as SVGIG (reference sequence). Trimming removed 2 bases at V and 2 bases at J, with 12 bases between. CDR3 sequence (DNA): TGTGCCTGGAGTTATATGACAACTAACACTGAAGCTTTCTTT. Translated: CAWSYMTTNTEAFF.

This chain links TRBV7-9 with TRBJ2-2; TRBD2 matches 7 bases. Germline lookup yields CDR1 SEHNR and CDR2 FQNEAQ (reference sequence). The CDR3 consists of 14 residues. V lost 7 bases to trimming and J lost 5 bases; unmatched junction nucleotides: 7. Here the CDR3 DNA reads TGTGCCAGCACCCTCTCTAGCGGAACCGGGGAGCTGTTTTTT. This codes for CASTLSSGTGELFF.

J is TRBJ1-2 and V is TRBV23-1; tentative D call: TRBD1 (5 bases). TRBV23-1 is identified as an open reading frame with a role that is uncertain. CDR3 length equals 14 residues. Trimming took off 9 bases at V and 0 bases at J, with 14 bases between the two ends. Here the CDR3 reads CASDPGPSNYGYTF. The CDR3, as DNA: TGCGCCAGTGACCCAGGGCCTTCTAACTATGGCTACACCTTC.

This clone has more than one count but fewer than ten. The chain is built from TRBV11-2 and TRBJ1-3; unclear D gene. V was trimmed by 1 base and J by 0 bases, leaving 10 bases between them. The germline V gene encodes CDR1 SGHAT and CDR2 FQNNGV. The CDR3 extends over 16 amino acids. This CDR3 is CASSLGPGVSGNTIYF. The CDR3 nucleotides read TGTGCCAGCAGCTTAGGGCCCGGAGTCTCTGGAAACACCATATATTTT.

The chain couples TRBV30 to TRBJ2-1, with TRBD2 matching 8 bases. The germline gives CDR1 GTSNPN, CDR2 SVGIG (reference sequence). V lost 0 bases and J lost 8; bases outside the gene matches: 9. CDR3 length: 15 amino acids. The CDR3 DNA follows: TGTGCCTGGAGTGTAGGCGGGGGGACCCCTGATGAGCAGTTCTTC. Its protein product is CAWSVGGGTPDEQFF.